Presented here are 3 T cell receptor beta chains from one specimen sequenced in a study of cytomegalovirus exposure and HLA in healthy donors. It was with 60 Vbeta and 13 Jbeta primers that the PCR ran. Here immunoSEQ multiplex PCR was the method, and the copy in TCRdb shows in-frame clones only, minus some. This table holds around 190,000 clones, about 78% found once. Sequenced sample: PBMCs. These receptors were collected from a man aged 55 to 70 in good health and CMV-seronegative.

The V gene is TRBV6-1, the J gene TRBJ2-7; 9 bases match TRBD1. V dropped 6 bases and J dropped 0; count of bases not matched to a gene: 6. The germline gives CDR1 MNHNS, CDR2 SASEGT. The CDR3 totals 15 residues. For the CDR3, the DNA is TGTGCCAGCAGGCCTGGACAGGGGAGCTCCTACGAGCAGTACTTC. It is translated as CASRPGQGSSYEQYF.

The V call is TRBV29-1, the J call TRBJ1-1; 7 nucleotides agree with TRBD1. Germline V gene data show CDR1 as SQVTM and CDR2 as ANQGSEA. After removal of 6 bases from V and 2 bases from J, the junction contained 6 bases not matched to a gene. The CDR3 covers 13 residues. For the CDR3, the DNA is TGCAGCGTCGCCTGGGACAGCAACACTGAAGCTTTCTTT. It codes for CSVAWDSNTEAFF.

This clone showed up many times. V usage is TRBV27 and J usage is TRBJ2-6; 7 bases align to TRBD1. V lost 7 bases, J lost 2 bases, and 5 bases stayed unmatched. CDR3 length: 15 residues. Germline V lookup: CDR1 MNHEY, CDR2 SMNVEV (reference sequence). For the CDR3, the DNA is TGTGCCAGCACTCCAGGGACAGCTGGGGCCAACGTCCTGACTTTC. Residues: CASTPGTAGANVLTF.